The present T cell receptor (beta chain) was sequenced within a study of blood T cells in healthy people across ages. General study results and limits: Since the PBMCs were unsorted, naive and antigen-experienced cells could not be conclusively compared. Age showed a roughly linear inverse relationship with TCR beta diversity per million T cells.

This clonotype was counted many times. The antigen remains unidentified. Each donor gave roughly 9.2 milliliters of peripheral blood. Germline loops: CDR1 MGHRA, CDR2 YSYEKL. This CDR3 has 15 residues. The V end was cut by 2 bases, the J end by 0 bases, with 8 bases between. A J-beta primer mix and a sample-barcoded 5' primer were used in a second PCR of about 7 to 12 cycles. MiXCR was run by TCRdb on the 5' RACE reads, yielding one entry per CDR3 protein. The data show 750,000 to 1,000,000 distinct CDR3 sequences, almost 30% seen once. The sample was also reused in another study, on T cells of mothers and their children. As that study records: Donation came from a few healthy Caucasian mothers together with their six children.

The receptor was derived from a woman between 40 and 55 years old in good health. The chain is built from TRBV4-1 and TRBJ2-1; D uncertain. The sample taken for sequencing was blood. The CDR3, as DNA: TGCGCCAGCAGCCAATCCCAGAGCTCCTACAATGAGCAGTTCTTC. This translates into CASSQSQSSYNEQFF.